A single sample gave rise to the 32 T cell receptor beta chains below, sequenced in a study of spatial heterogeneity in lung cancer (dated by TCRdb to the late 2010s). Here is what the overall study found, with its caveats: The tumor nonsynonymous mutation count correlated with the number of expanded alpha and beta TCRs within the tumor.

The time point label here, explained by the study, means: sample taken at primary tumor resection. No antigen has been assigned to these receptors. Library creation used 5' RACE. TCRdb names NextSeq 500 as the instrument used. The public reads were run again by TCRdb, first through fastp at Q25 and then through MiXCR, and only productive beta chains were kept. CDR3 protein duplicates are merged, each entry listing the most common genes and DNA. Across this sample there are approximately 20,000 distinct CDR3 sequences, with 6% to 7.5% seen only once. The leading ten clones occupy 20% to 25% of the sample. Sequenced material: lung tumor tissue, taken at surgery. These receptors all come from a female donor with early-stage non-small cell lung cancer.

This clonotype occurred many times. The chain recombines TRBV6-6 with TRBJ2-4; 15 nucleotides line up with TRBD2. Trimming removed 0 bases from V and 0 bases from J; junction bases left unmatched: 9. Per germline, CDR1 MNHNY and CDR2 SVGAGI (reference sequence). The CDR3 consists of 21 residues. The CDR3 is CASSYSGLAGGQRLAKNIQYF. CDR3 coding DNA: TGTGCCAGCAGTTACTCGGGACTAGCGGGGGGACAACGACTAGCCAAAAACATTCAGTACTTC.

This clonotype has a handful of counts. The J gene is TRBJ1-6, the V gene TRBV20-1; 7 bases map to TRBD1. Per the germline V gene, CDR1 is DFQATT and CDR2 is SNEGSKA (reference sequence). The trim removed 5 bases at V and 7 bases at J, leaving 8 bases unmatched. CDR3 length equals 14 residues. CDR3: CSAGSGGGNSPLHF. The CDR3 DNA reads as TGCAGTGCTGGGTCGGGAGGGGGCAATTCACCCCTCCACTTT.

This clonotype was observed many times. The genes are TRBV3-1 and TRBJ2-5, with TRBD1 identical over 9 bases. J was trimmed by 3 bases and V by 4 bases; bases with no gene match: 0. The CDR3 runs 13 residues. Germline V CDR1 and CDR2: LGHDT, YNNKEL (reference sequence). The CDR3 bases are TGTGCCAGCAGCCGACAGGGGGAAGAGACCCAGTACTTC. Residues: CASSRQGEETQYF.

The chain joins TRBV10-3 to TRBJ1-1; the D is unclear. The CDR3 is 12 residues long. Trimming removed 3 bases at V and 6 bases at J, with 8 bases between. Germline lookup yields CDR1 ENHRY and CDR2 SYGVKD. The DNA for the CDR3 is TGTGCCATCAGTGACGGAGCCGCTGAAGCTTTCTTT. Translation: CAISDGAAEAFF.

This clonotype was seen many times. This chain uses TRBV5-5 with TRBJ2-2; weak D call: TRBD1 (6 bases). The germline V gene encodes CDR1 SGHKS and CDR2 YYEKEE (reference sequence). The CDR3 extends over 17 amino acids. Trimming took off 0 bases at V and 4 bases at J, with 16 bases between the two ends. The CDR3: CASSLAVGGGGTGELFF. CDR3 in DNA: TGTGCCAGCAGCTTGGCCGTAGGTGGGGGCGGCACCGGGGAGCTGTTTTTT.

This clonotype was seen at least ten times. The chain couples TRBV7-3 to TRBJ1-1, with a possible D match to TRBD1 (5 bases). Germline-derived CDR1 and CDR2 are SGHTA and FQGTGA. V was clipped by 5 bases and J by 2 bases, with 9 bases between them. The CDR3 consists of 13 residues. The CDR3, as DNA: TGTGCCAGCAGCCCGCAGGGTAACACTGAAGCTTTCTTT. This translates into CASSPQGNTEAFF.

This clonotype was picked up a small number of times. This sequence joins TRBV12-3 or TRBV12-4 and TRBJ1-4, with D maybe TRBD1 (6 bases). This CDR3 is built from 19 residues. Trimming took 1 base from V and 3 from J, leaving 21 bases between them. The CDR3: CASSLVSRGGIRANEKLFF. The CDR3 nucleotides read TGTGCCAGCAGTTTAGTCTCCAGGGGCGGTATCAGGGCTAATGAAAAACTGTTTTTT.

This clonotype was seen repeatedly, ten times or more. The chain recombines TRBV5-6 with TRBJ1-2; D is undetermined. V gave up 0 bases and J gave up 4 bases, with 16 bases separating them. Germline-derived CDR1 and CDR2 are SGHDT and YYEEEE. This CDR3 is 16 amino acids long. The CDR3 region has the DNA TGTGCCAGCAGCTTGGCCAAGGCAGGAAGGATCTATGGCTACACCTTC. As protein: CASSLAKAGRIYGYTF.

This clonotype came up many times. This chain connects TRBV20-1 to TRBJ2-4; 9 bases line up with TRBD1. Trimming at V came to 5 bases and at J to 6 bases, leaving 8 bases not matched to a gene. Germline V gene data show CDR1 as DFQATT and CDR2 as SNEGSKA (reference sequence). CDR3 length: 14 residues. Here the CDR3 DNA reads TGCAGTGCTCGTTCGGACAGGGGAATAAACATTCAGTACTTC. Residues: CSARSDRGINIQYF.

V and J are TRBV2 and TRBJ1-1; 12 bases line up with TRBD1. This CDR3 contains 15 residues. CDR1 is SNHLY and CDR2 is FYNNEI in the germline V gene. The ends lost 6 bases at V and 1 base at J; junction bases unmatched: 3. The CDR3 coding sequence is TGTGCCAGCAGCGGGACAGGGGGCTGGAACACTGAAGCTTTCTTT. It is translated as CASSGTGGWNTEAFF. The full variable domain, its missing parts supplied by reference TRBV2 and TRBJ1-1, is EPEVTQTPSHQVTQMGQEVILRCVPISNHLYFYWYRQILGQKVEFLVSFYNNEISEKSEIFDDQFSVERPDGSNFTLKIRSTKLEDSAMYFCASSGTGGWNTEAFFGQGTRLTVV.

This clonotype was observed a few times. V is TRBV7-3 and J is TRBJ2-5; D is undetermined. Germline V gene data show CDR1 as SGHTA and CDR2 as FQGTGA. V lost 5 bases, J lost 0 bases, and 7 bases lay in between. The CDR3 consists of 13 residues. The CDR3 loop is CASSAQDQETQYF. The DNA for the CDR3 is TGTGCCAGCAGCGCCCAGGACCAAGAGACCCAGTACTTC.

The V and J genes are TRBV11-2 and TRBJ1-4; D uncertain. The CDR3 sequence is 13 residues long. V was trimmed by 4 bases and J by 5 bases, leaving 8 bases between them. Germline CDR1 SGHAT, CDR2 FQNNGV. CDR3 loop: CASSSLMNEKLFF. As DNA, the CDR3 is TGTGCCAGCAGCTCTCTGATGAATGAAAAACTGTTTTTT.

This clonotype occurred many times. V and J are TRBV11-2 and TRBJ1-6; D is possibly TRBD1 (5 bases). Deletions cut 1 base from V and 9 bases from J, with 10 bases between. The CDR3 consists of 14 residues. Germline CDR1 reads SGHAT; CDR2 reads FQNNGV. The CDR3 sequence is CASSLGTGGSPLHF. The CDR3, as DNA: TGTGCCAGCAGCTTAGGAACAGGAGGTTCACCCCTCCACTTT.

This chain connects TRBV12-3 or TRBV12-4 to TRBJ1-2, with 8 bases that match TRBD1. V was pared by 5 bases and J by 8 bases, with 10 bases of the junction left unmatched. This CDR3 contains 14 residues. The CDR3 DNA follows: TGTGCCAGCAGTCTCCGGACAGGGCCCTTAGGCTACACCTTC. Translating it yields CASSLRTGPLGYTF.

The table lists this clonotype with a few counts. The rearrangement uses TRBV2 and TRBJ2-1; 10 positions agree with TRBD2. V was clipped by 0 bases and J by 8 bases; unmatched bases: 4. This CDR3 has 15 residues. Per germline, CDR1 SNHLY and CDR2 FYNNEI. CDR3 loop: CASSEALAGADEQFF. In nucleotides, the CDR3 is TGTGCCAGCAGTGAAGCCCTAGCGGGGGCCGATGAGCAGTTCTTC.

This clonotype was detected many times. This chain uses TRBV12-3 or TRBV12-4 with TRBJ1-2, with D tentatively TRBD1 (5 bases). V was shortened by 2 bases and J by 2 bases, with 12 bases between the two germline ends. The CDR3 runs to 15 residues. The CDR3 DNA follows: TGTGCCAGCAGTTTAACGCAGGGCAGCAACTATGGCTACACCTTC. Translating it yields CASSLTQGSNYGYTF.

The table lists this clonotype with many counts. This rearrangement joins TRBV2 to TRBJ2-3, with a possible D match to TRBD2 (6 bases). CDR3 size: 14 residues. Trimming stripped 3 bases from V and 4 bases from J, with 11 bases between. Germline values: CDR1 SNHLY, CDR2 FYNNEI. CDR3 in DNA: TGTGCCAGCAGTGACGGGGGTAGCGCAGATACGCAGTATTTT. Protein: CASSDGGSADTQYF.

This clonotype has at least ten counts. V is TRBV5-4 and J is TRBJ1-1; D may be TRBD1 (5 bases). Trimming removed 0 bases at V and 2 bases at J, with 11 bases between. The CDR3 length is 15 residues. Per germline, CDR1 SGHNT and CDR2 YYREEE (reference sequence). For the CDR3, the DNA is TGTGCCAGCAGCTTGGTGACGGGGCCAAACACTGAAGCTTTCTTT. Protein product: CASSLVTGPNTEAFF.

This clonotype was seen repeatedly, ten times or more. This chain links TRBV5-4 with TRBJ2-3; 7 positions agree with TRBD1. CDR1 and CDR2 from the germline V gene are SGHNT and YYREEE (reference sequence). The CDR3 runs 13 residues. The chain's CDR3 is CASEGGASDTQYF. For the CDR3, the DNA is TGTGCAAGCGAAGGGGGCGCTTCAGATACGCAGTATTTT.

The genes are TRBV6-5 and TRBJ1-2, with D unresolved. Germline V gene lookup returns CDR1 MNHEY and CDR2 SVGAGI. This CDR3 has 14 residues. V was clipped by 10 bases and J by 2 bases, with 17 bases between them. This CDR3 reads CATLSGGRNYGYTF. As DNA, the CDR3 is TGTGCCACCCTCTCTGGAGGGCGGAACTATGGCTACACCTTC.

The chain couples TRBV20-1 to TRBJ2-7, with D possibly TRBD2 on 6 matching bases. This CDR3 is 14 amino acids long. Germline CDR1 and CDR2: DFQATT and SNEGSKA (reference sequence). The V and J ends lost 6 bases and 3 bases respectively, with 18 bases between them. CDR3 DNA sequence: TGCAGTGCCAATATGGGGGGACTTTACTACGAGCAGTACTTC. Translated: CSANMGGLYYEQYF.

This clonotype appeared many times. This chain links TRBV9 with TRBJ2-6, with a weak D call TRBD1 (7 bases). CDR3 length: 16 residues. V lost 4 bases, J lost 0 bases, and 11 bases lay in between. Germline lookup yields CDR1 SGDLS and CDR2 YYNGEE. Written as DNA, the CDR3 is TGTGCCAGCAGCTCGCAGGGGGGCTCTGGGGCCAACGTCCTGACTTTC. It yields the protein CASSSQGGSGANVLTF.

This clonotype was observed a few times. CDR3 amino acids: CASSQTFGGTEAFF. The CDR3 bases are TGTGCCAGCAGCCAAACGTTCGGGGGCACTGAAGCTTTCTTT. The genes are TRBV3-1 and TRBJ1-1, with D perhaps matching TRBD1 (5 bases). CDR1 is LGHDT and CDR2 is YNNKEL in the germline V gene (reference sequence). The CDR3 runs 14 residues. V was cut by 2 bases and J by 4 bases, with 11 bases left in between.

At least ten counts were recorded for this clonotype. The CDR3 region is CASSYSQNQPQHF. The CDR3 region has the DNA TGTGCCAGCAGCTACAGCCAAAATCAGCCCCAGCATTTT. The chain couples TRBV7-9 to TRBJ1-5; D gene uncertain. The ends were cut back, 4 bases at V and 4 bases at J, with 8 bases in the middle. The CDR3 is made up of 13 amino acids. Germline V gives CDR1 SEHNR, CDR2 FQNEAQ (reference sequence).

The V gene is TRBV20-1, the J gene TRBJ1-5; 9 bases align to TRBD1. CDR3 length: 14 amino acids. CDR1 is DFQATT and CDR2 is SNEGSKA in the germline V gene (reference sequence). Losses at the gene ends were 5 bases for V and 4 bases for J; bases not matched to a gene: 6. This chain's CDR3 is CSAEDRGLNQPQHF. In DNA form, the CDR3 reads TGCAGTGCTGAGGACAGGGGACTTAATCAGCCCCAGCATTTT.

The V gene is TRBV4-1, the J gene TRBJ2-7; maybe TRBD2 (5 bases). V was pared by 1 base and J by 6 bases, with 13 bases between. Germline loops: CDR1 MGHRA, CDR2 YSYEKL. The CDR3 has 14 amino acids. CDR3 DNA: TGCGCCAGCAGCCAAGGGATCCTAGCTACCGAGCAGTACTTC. Protein sequence: CASSQGILATEQYF.

This clonotype showed up just a few times. In nucleotides, the CDR3 is TGTGCCTGGAGTGCCGTGAACACTGAAGCTTTCTTT. Translating it yields CAWSAVNTEAFF. The chain combines TRBV30 with TRBJ1-1, with D hard to call. CDR3 size: 12 residues. With 1 base removed from V and 0 bases from J, the gap between germline ends came to 3 bases. Germline-derived CDR1 and CDR2 are GTSNPN and SVGIG (reference sequence). Complete variable domain (other parts from reference TRBV30 and TRBJ1-1): SQTIHQWPATLVQPVGSPLSLECTVEGTSNPNLYWYRQAAGRGLQLLFYSVGIGQISSEVPQNLSASRPQDRQFILSSKKLLLSDSGFYLCAWSAVNTEAFFGQGTRLTVV.

This clonotype showed up many times. CDR3 nucleotide sequence: TGTGCCAGCAGCTTAACTAGAACCGGGGAGCTGTTTTTT. Residues: CASSLTRTGELFF. The gene calls are TRBV7-3 and TRBJ2-2; unclear D gene. The germline gives CDR1 SGHTA, CDR2 FQGTGA. This CDR3 has 13 residues. Trimming left V 0 bases short and J 5 bases short, with 4 bases between.

This clonotype was detected many times. This chain uses TRBV9 with TRBJ2-2; 8 positions match TRBD1. Germline V gene lookup returns CDR1 SGDLS and CDR2 YYNGEE. The J segment lost 1 base and the V segment lost 6 bases, leaving 11 bases of the junction unmatched. The CDR3 length is 17 residues. As DNA, the CDR3 is TGTGCCAGCAATAAGGGTCAGGGGGCATTGAACACCGGGGAGCTGTTTTTT. Protein sequence: CASNKGQGALNTGELFF.

This clonotype showed up many times. The CDR3 region has the DNA TGTGCCAGCAGCAGAAACAGGGGGAAAGAGACCCAGTACTTC. Amino acids: CASSRNRGKETQYF. V gene TRBV7-2 combines with J gene TRBJ2-5; 8 bases agree with TRBD1. The germline V gene encodes CDR1 SGHTA and CDR2 FQGNSA. V lost 5 bases and J lost 3; bases outside the gene matches: 5. There are 14 residues in the CDR3.

In this sample, this clonotype turned up many times. The chain carries TRBV7-8 and TRBJ2-2, with 9 bases identical to TRBD1. The CDR3 is 17 amino acids. Germline V CDR1 and CDR2: SGHVS, FQNEAQ. Germline trimming cut 2 bases from V and 7 bases from J; bases unmatched to any gene: 11. CDR3 sequence (DNA): TGTGCCAGCAGCTTACGCCTCGGACAGGGGAAGAGCGGGGAGCTGTTTTTT. It codes for CASSLRLGQGKSGELFF.

There are many counts of this clonotype. The chain uses TRBV7-2 and TRBJ1-4; 9 bases line up with TRBD1. This CDR3 contains 15 residues. J was trimmed by 8 bases and V by 7 bases; bases with no gene match: 11. CDR1 and CDR2 (germline): SGHTA, FQGNSA. The CDR3 protein is CASTPGGQGAEKLFF. The CDR3 DNA reads as TGTGCCAGCACCCCGGGGGGACAGGGAGCGGAAAAACTGTTTTTT.